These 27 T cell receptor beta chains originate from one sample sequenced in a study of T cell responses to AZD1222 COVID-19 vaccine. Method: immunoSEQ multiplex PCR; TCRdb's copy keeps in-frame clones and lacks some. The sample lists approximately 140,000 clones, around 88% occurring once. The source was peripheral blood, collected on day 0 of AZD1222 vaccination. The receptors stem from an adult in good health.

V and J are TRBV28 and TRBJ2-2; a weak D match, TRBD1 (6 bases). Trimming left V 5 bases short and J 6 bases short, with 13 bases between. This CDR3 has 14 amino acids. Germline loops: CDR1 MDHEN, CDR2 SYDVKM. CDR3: CASSHQQGAGELFF. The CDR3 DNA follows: TGTGCCAGCAGTCACCAACAGGGAGCCGGGGAGCTGTTTTTT. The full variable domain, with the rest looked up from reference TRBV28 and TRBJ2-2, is DVKVTQSSRYLVKRTGEKVFLECVQDMDHENMFWYRQDPGLGLRLIYFSYDVKMKEKGDIPEGYSVSREKKERFSLILESASTNQTSMYLCASSHQQGAGELFFGEGSRLTVL.

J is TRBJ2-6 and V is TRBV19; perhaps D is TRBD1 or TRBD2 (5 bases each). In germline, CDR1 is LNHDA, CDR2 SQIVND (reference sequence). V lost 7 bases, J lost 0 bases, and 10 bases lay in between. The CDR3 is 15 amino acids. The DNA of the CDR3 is TGTGCCAGTAAAGAGGGGACCTCTGGGGCCAACGTCCTGACTTTC. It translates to CASKEGTSGANVLTF.

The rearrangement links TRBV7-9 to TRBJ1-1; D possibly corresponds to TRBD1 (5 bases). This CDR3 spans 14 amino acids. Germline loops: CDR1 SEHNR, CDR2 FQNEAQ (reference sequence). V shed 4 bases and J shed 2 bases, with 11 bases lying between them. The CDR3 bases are TGTGCCAGCAGCTCTTGGACAACTAACACTGAAGCTTTCTTT. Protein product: CASSSWTTNTEAFF.

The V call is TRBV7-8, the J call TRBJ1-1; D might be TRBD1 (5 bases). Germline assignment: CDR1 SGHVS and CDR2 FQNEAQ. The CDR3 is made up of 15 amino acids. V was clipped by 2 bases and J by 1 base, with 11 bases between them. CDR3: CASSLPRRANTEAFF. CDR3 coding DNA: TGTGCCAGCAGCTTACCCCGCAGGGCGAACACTGAAGCTTTCTTT.

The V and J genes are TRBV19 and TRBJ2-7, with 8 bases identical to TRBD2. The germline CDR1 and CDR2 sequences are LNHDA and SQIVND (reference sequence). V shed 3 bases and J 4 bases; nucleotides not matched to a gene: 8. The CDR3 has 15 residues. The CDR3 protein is CASSIMLAGYYEQYF. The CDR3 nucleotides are TGTGCCAGTAGTATTATGCTAGCGGGCTATTACGAGCAGTACTTC.

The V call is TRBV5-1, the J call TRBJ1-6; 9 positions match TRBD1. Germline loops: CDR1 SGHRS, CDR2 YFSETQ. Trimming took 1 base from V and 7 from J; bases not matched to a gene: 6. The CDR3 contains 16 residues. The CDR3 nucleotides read TGCGCCAGCAGCTTGATCGGGGGACAGGGCAATTCACCCCTCCACTTT. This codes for CASSLIGGQGNSPLHF.

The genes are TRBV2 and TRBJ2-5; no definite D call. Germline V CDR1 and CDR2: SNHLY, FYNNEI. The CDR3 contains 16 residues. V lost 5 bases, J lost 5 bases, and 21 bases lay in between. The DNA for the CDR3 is TGTGCCAGCAGTTTGGATCTCTCCTATGGACGGGAGACCCAGTACTTC. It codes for CASSLDLSYGRETQYF.

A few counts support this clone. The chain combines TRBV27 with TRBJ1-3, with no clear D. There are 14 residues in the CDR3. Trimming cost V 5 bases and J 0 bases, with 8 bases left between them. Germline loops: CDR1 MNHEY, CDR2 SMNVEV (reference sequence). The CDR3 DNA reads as TGTGCCAGCAGTACCGGTCGCTCTGGAAACACCATATATTTT. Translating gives CASSTGRSGNTIYF.

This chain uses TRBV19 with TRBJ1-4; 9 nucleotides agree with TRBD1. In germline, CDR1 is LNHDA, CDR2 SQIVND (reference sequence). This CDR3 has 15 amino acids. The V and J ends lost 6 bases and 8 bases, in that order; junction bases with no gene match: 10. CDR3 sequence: CASRNSGTGREKLFF. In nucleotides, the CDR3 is TGTGCCAGTAGGAATTCCGGGACAGGGCGAGAAAAACTGTTTTTT.

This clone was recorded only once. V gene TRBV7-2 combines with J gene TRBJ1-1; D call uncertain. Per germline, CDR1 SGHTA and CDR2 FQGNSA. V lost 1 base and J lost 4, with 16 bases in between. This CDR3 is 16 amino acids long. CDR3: CASSLVFASGGTEAFF. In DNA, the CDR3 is TGTGCCAGCAGCTTAGTCTTCGCCTCCGGAGGCACTGAAGCTTTCTTT.

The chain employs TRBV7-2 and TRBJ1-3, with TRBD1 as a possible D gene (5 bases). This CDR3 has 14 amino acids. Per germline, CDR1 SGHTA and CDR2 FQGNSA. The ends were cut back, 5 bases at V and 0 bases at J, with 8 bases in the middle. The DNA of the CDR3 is TGTGCCAGCAGCCGGGGGGGCTCTGGAAACACCATATATTTT. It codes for CASSRGGSGNTIYF.

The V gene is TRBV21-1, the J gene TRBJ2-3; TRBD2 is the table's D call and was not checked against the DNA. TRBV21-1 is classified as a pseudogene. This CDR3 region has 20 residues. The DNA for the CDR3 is TGTGCCGGACAAACGGGAGGGACAGGAAGGACTAGCGGAAGCACAGATACGCAGTATTTT. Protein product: CAGQTGGTGRTSGSTDTQYF.

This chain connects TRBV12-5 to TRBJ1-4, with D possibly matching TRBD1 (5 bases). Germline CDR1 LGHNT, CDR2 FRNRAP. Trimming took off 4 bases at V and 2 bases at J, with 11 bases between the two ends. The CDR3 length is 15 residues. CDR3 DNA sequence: TGTGCTAGTGGTTCCAGGGATGGGACTAATGAAAAACTGTTTTTT. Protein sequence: CASGSRDGTNEKLFF.

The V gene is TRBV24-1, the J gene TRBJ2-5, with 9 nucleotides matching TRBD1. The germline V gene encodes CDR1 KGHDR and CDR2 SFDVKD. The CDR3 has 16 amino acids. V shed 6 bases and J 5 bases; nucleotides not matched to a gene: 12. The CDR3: CATSSREDRGGETQYF. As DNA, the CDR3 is TGTGCCACCAGTTCTCGGGAAGACAGGGGGGGCGAGACCCAGTACTTC.

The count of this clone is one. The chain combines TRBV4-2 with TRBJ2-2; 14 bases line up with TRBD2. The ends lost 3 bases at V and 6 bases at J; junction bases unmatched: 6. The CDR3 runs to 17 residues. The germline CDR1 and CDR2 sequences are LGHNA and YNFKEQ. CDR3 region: CASSHPGTSGGAGELFF. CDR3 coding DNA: TGTGCCAGCAGCCACCCCGGGACTAGCGGGGGCGCCGGGGAGCTGTTTTTT.

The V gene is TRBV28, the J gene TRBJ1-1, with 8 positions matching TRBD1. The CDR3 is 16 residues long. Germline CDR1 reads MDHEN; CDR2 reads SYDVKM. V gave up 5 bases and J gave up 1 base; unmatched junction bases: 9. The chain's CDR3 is CASSRYGQGGNTEAFF. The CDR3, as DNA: TGTGCCAGCAGTCGCTACGGACAGGGAGGGAACACTGAAGCTTTCTTT.

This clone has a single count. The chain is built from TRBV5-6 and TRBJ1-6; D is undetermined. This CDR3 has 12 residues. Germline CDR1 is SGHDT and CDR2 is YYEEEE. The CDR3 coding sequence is TGTGTCGCCACCCCCCTTGGTCAACCCCTCCACTTT. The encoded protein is CVATPLGQPLHF.

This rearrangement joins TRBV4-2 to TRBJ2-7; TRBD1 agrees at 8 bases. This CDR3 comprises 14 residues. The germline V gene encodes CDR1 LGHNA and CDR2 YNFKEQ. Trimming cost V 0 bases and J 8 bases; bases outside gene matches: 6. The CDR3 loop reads CASSQDRTGRKQYF. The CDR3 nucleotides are TGTGCCAGCAGCCAAGACAGGACAGGGAGAAAGCAGTACTTC.

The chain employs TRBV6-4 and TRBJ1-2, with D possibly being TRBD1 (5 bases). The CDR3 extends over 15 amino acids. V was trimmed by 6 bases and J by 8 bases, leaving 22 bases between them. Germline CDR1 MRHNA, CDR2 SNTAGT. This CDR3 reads CASRFTGTLTGGYTF. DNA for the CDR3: TGTGCCAGCAGATTTACCGGGACCCTAACCGGGGGCTACACCTTC.

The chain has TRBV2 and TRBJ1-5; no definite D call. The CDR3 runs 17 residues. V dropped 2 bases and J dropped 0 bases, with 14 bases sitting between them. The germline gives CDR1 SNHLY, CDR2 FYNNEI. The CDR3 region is CASSELGRGLSNQPQHF. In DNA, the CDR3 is TGTGCCAGCAGTGAACTAGGTCGGGGTCTTAGCAATCAGCCCCAGCATTTT.

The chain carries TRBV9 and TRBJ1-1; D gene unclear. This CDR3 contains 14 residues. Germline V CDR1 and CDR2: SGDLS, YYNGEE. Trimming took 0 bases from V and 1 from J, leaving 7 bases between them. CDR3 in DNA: TGTGCCAGCAGCGTAGGGGTTGGGAACACTGAAGCTTTCTTT. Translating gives CASSVGVGNTEAFF.

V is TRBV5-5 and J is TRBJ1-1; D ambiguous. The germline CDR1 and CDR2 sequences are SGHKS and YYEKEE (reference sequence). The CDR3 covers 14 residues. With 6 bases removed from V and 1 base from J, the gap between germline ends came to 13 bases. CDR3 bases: TGTGCCAGCATGGTCCCGAGGCGGAACACTGAAGCTTTCTTT. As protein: CASMVPRRNTEAFF. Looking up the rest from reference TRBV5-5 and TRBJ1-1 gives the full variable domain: DAGVTQSPTHLIKTRGQQVTLRCSPISGHKSVSWYQQVLGQGPQFIFQYYEKEERGRGNFPDRFSARQFPNYSSELNVNALLLGDSALYLCASMVPRRNTEAFFGQGTRLTVV.

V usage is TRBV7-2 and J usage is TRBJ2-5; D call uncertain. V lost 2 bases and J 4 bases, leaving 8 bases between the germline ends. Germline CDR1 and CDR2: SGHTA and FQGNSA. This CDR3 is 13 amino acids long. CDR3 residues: CASSLSSAETQYF. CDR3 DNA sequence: TGTGCCAGCAGCTTAAGCTCGGCAGAGACCCAGTACTTC.

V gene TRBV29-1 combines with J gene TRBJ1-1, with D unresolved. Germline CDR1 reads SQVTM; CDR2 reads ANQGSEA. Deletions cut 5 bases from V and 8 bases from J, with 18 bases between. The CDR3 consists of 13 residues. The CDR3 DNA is TGCAGCGTTCCATCGGAGTCAGCTAGCGAAGCTTTCTTT. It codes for CSVPSESASEAFF.

CDR3 sequence: CASSLEPGAEAFF. For the CDR3, the DNA is TGTGCCAGCAGCTTAGAGCCAGGGGCTGAAGCTTTCTTT. This chain connects TRBV7-2 to TRBJ1-1, with D perhaps TRBD1 (6 bases). The CDR3 has 13 residues. CDR1 is SGHTA, CDR2 FQGNSA, per germline. The V and J ends lost 1 base and 6 bases respectively, with 9 bases between them.

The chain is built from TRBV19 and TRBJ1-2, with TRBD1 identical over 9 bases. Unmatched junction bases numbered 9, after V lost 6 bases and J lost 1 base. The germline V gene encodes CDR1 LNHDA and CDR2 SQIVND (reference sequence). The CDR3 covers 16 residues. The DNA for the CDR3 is TGTGCCAGTAGCCTCACAGGGGGCGGGGGTAACTATGGCTACACCTTC. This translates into CASSLTGGGGNYGYTF.

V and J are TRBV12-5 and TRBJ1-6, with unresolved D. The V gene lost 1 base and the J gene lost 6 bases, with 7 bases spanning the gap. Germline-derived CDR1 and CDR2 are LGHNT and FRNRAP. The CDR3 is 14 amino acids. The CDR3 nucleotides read TGTGCTAGTGGTTTGGGGGGTGTTAATTCACCCCTCCACTTT. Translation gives CASGLGGVNSPLHF.